Below, 29 T cell receptor beta chains from the same sample are listed, as sequenced in a study of blood T cell repertoires in COVID-19. The repertoire was sequenced with immunoSEQ multiplex PCR; TCRdb's copy has only in-frame clones and lacks some. Of about 120,000 clones listed, about four fifths were seen once; the top ten hold approximately 2.5%. The specimen was peripheral blood. All receptors come from a man between 65 and 85 years old with acute or convalescent COVID-19.

CDR3 region: CASSQTGTGGEKLFF. CDR3 DNA: TGTGCCAGCAGTCAAACCGGGACAGGGGGGGAAAAACTGTTTTTT. The V and J genes are TRBV28 and TRBJ1-4, with 11 bases identical to TRBD1. The V and J ends lost 5 bases and 8 bases, in that order; junction bases with no gene match: 7. Germline CDR1 is MDHEN and CDR2 is SYDVKM. The CDR3 is 15 amino acids.

The V gene is TRBV7-9, the J gene TRBJ1-5; 10 positions match TRBD1. This CDR3 spans 16 amino acids. From germline, CDR1 is SEHNR and CDR2 FQNEAQ (reference sequence). With 2 bases clipped from V and 5 bases from J, the junction kept 6 bases outside the gene matches. This CDR3 is CASSLWLGTGDQPQHF. For the CDR3, the DNA is TGTGCCAGCAGCTTATGGTTAGGGACAGGGGATCAGCCCCAGCATTTT.

J is TRBJ2-5 and V is TRBV5-1; TRBD2 aligns across 11 bases. Unmatched junction bases numbered 6, after V lost 0 bases and J lost 5 bases. The CDR3 has 16 residues. CDR1 SGHRS and CDR2 YFSETQ come from the germline V gene. The CDR3 bases are TGCGCCAGCAGCTTGGCACTAGCGGGGGACAGGGAGACCCAGTACTTC. It translates to CASSLALAGDRETQYF.

The chain joins TRBV4-1 to TRBJ1-2; 8 bases fit TRBD1. The germline V gene has CDR1 MGHRA and CDR2 YSYEKL. CDR3 length: 15 amino acids. The V segment lost 5 bases and the J segment 4 bases; nucleotides outside the gene matches: 9. The CDR3 sequence is CASSSRTGIGYGYTF. The CDR3 nucleotides read TGCGCCAGCAGCTCCCGGACAGGGATTGGCTATGGCTACACCTTC.

The chain has TRBV9 and TRBJ2-2; no firm D call. The CDR3 length is 16 residues. Trimming left V 0 bases short and J 0 bases short, with 9 bases between. Germline-derived CDR1 and CDR2 are SGDLS and YYNGEE. CDR3 bases: TGTGCCAGCAGCGTAGTTAGCCTTCCGAACACCGGGGAGCTGTTTTTT. Its protein product is CASSVVSLPNTGELFF.

This clone occurred a few times. The chain joins TRBV29-1 to TRBJ2-5; a possible D gene is TRBD2 (6 bases). V lost 3 bases to trimming and J lost 2 bases, with 7 bases between them. This CDR3 contains 12 residues. CDR1 and CDR2 (germline): SQVTM, ANQGSEA. This CDR3 is CSVEGRQETQYF. In DNA form, the CDR3 reads TGCAGCGTTGAGGGGAGGCAAGAGACCCAGTACTTC.

V and J are TRBV5-6 and TRBJ1-2, with TRBD1 as a possible D gene (6 bases). V was trimmed by 4 bases and J by 10 bases, leaving 14 bases between them. CDR1 and CDR2 (germline): SGHDT, YYEEEE. The CDR3 totals 12 residues. CDR3 sequence (DNA): TGTGCCAGCAGCCCCGGACAGTGGGCCTACACCTTC. The encoded protein is CASSPGQWAYTF.

The chain is built from TRBV4-1 and TRBJ2-7; 12 positions agree with TRBD2. With V trimmed by 4 bases and J by 4 bases, 5 bases remained unmatched. Germline lookup yields CDR1 MGHRA and CDR2 YSYEKL. The CDR3 consists of 15 residues. In DNA form, the CDR3 reads TGCGCCAGCAGCCGAGGACTAGCGGGATCATACGAGCAGTACTTC. Translation: CASSRGLAGSYEQYF.

This clone was counted once. The V gene is TRBV11-3, the J gene TRBJ2-3, with 8 bases fitting TRBD2. CDR3 length: 17 amino acids. Germline CDR1 SGHNT, CDR2 YENEEA. Unmatched junction bases numbered 7, after V lost 1 base and J lost 1 base. The CDR3 DNA reads as TGTGCCAGCAGCTTAGGCGAGAAACTAGCGGGCACAGATACGCAGTATTTT. Protein: CASSLGEKLAGTDTQYF.

This sequence joins TRBV19 and TRBJ1-5; 7 nucleotides line up with TRBD1. The ends lost 5 bases at V and 7 bases at J; junction bases unmatched: 8. Germline values: CDR1 LNHDA, CDR2 SQIVND (reference sequence). The CDR3 runs to 14 residues. The CDR3 loop reads CASSARQGEQPQHF. The CDR3, as DNA: TGTGCCAGTAGTGCCCGACAGGGTGAACAGCCCCAGCATTTT.

V usage is TRBV6-4 and J usage is TRBJ2-3, with D possibly TRBD1 on 5 matching bases. The CDR3 covers 15 residues. CDR1 is MRHNA and CDR2 is SNTAGT in the germline V gene. Trimming took 0 bases from V and 5 from J, leaving 12 bases between them. CDR3 sequence (DNA): TGTGCCAGCAGTGACTCGGGGCAGCCCAGAGATACGCAGTATTTT. Translating gives CASSDSGQPRDTQYF.

J is TRBJ1-2 and V is TRBV28; 8 bases fit TRBD1. This CDR3 is built from 13 residues. V lost 11 bases and J lost 5; bases outside the gene matches: 10. Per germline, CDR1 MDHEN and CDR2 SYDVKM. The CDR3 is CAARTGSKYGYTF. CDR3 sequence (DNA): TGTGCCGCCCGGACAGGGTCGAAATATGGCTACACCTTC.

This chain joins TRBV25-1 and TRBJ1-2; a possible D gene is TRBD1 (5 bases). V was shortened by 1 base and J by 8 bases, with 8 bases between the two germline ends. CDR3 size: 12 residues. The germline V gene encodes CDR1 MGHDK and CDR2 SYGVNS. This chain's CDR3 is CASSESGRGYTF. The CDR3, as DNA: TGTGCCAGCAGTGAATCAGGGAGGGGCTACACCTTC.

For the CDR3, the DNA is TGTGCCAGCAGTTCGGTGAACACTGAAGCTTTCTTT. Translated: CASSSVNTEAFF. The chain uses TRBV27 and TRBJ1-1; D gene uncertain. The CDR3 has 12 residues. Trimming cost V 4 bases and J 0 bases, with 3 bases left between them. Germline V gene lookup returns CDR1 MNHEY and CDR2 SMNVEV (reference sequence).

This clone was detected only a few times. The V call is TRBV7-9, the J call TRBJ1-2; 12 bases agree with TRBD1. This CDR3 spans 15 amino acids. CDR1 and CDR2 from the germline V gene are SEHNR and FQNEAQ (reference sequence). The V gene end was trimmed by 5 bases and the J gene end by 8 bases; junction bases not matched to a gene: 9. CDR3 sequence reads: CASSNPGQGAQGYTF. The CDR3, as DNA: TGTGCCAGCAGCAACCCGGGACAGGGGGCCCAAGGCTACACCTTC.

Written as DNA, the CDR3 is TGTGCCAGTAGTATTCCGGTAGGAAACACCATATATTTT. Protein sequence: CASSIPVGNTIYF. The chain carries TRBV19 and TRBJ1-3; D is uncertain. The V gene's germline CDR1 is LNHDA and CDR2 SQIVND (reference sequence). The V end lost 3 bases, the J end lost 4 bases, and 7 bases lay between the germline ends. The CDR3 extends over 13 amino acids.

This clone was detected only once. This sequence joins TRBV19 and TRBJ1-2; TRBD1 aligns across 7 bases. The CDR3 is 14 residues long. V shed 3 bases and J 4 bases; nucleotides not matched to a gene: 5. The germline V gene has CDR1 LNHDA and CDR2 SQIVND (reference sequence). The CDR3, as DNA: TGTGCCAGTAGTATGGGACAGTTAGGCTATGGCTACACCTTC. This encodes CASSMGQLGYGYTF.

The CDR3 coding sequence is TGTGCCAGTAGTATGTGGTGGCAATCGGCAAGAGGGCCCGGAAACACCATATATTTT. This codes for CASSMWWQSARGPGNTIYF. The chain employs TRBV19 and TRBJ1-3; unclear D gene. Germline V CDR1 and CDR2: LNHDA, SQIVND (reference sequence). V lost 3 bases, J lost 4 bases, and 25 bases lay in between. The CDR3 has 19 residues.

This clone was seen a handful of times. V usage is TRBV4-1 and J usage is TRBJ2-1, with a possible D match to TRBD2 (5 bases). CDR3 length equals 15 residues. Germline-derived CDR1 and CDR2 are MGHRA and YSYEKL. Trimming left V 4 bases short and J 0 bases short, with 10 bases between. Written as DNA, the CDR3 is TGCGCCAGCAGCCCCCAAGAGGGCTCCTACAATGAGCAGTTCTTC. Amino acid sequence: CASSPQEGSYNEQFF.

To note about this clone: Germline and junction disagree at one end, which may indicate a read error. The V and J genes are TRBV7-7 and TRBJ2-7, with TRBD1 as a possible D gene (8 bases). CDR1 and CDR2 (germline): SSHAT, FNYEAQ (reference sequence). The CDR3 runs 13 residues. The CDR3 DNA follows: TGTGCTAGCAGCAGAACAGGGGGGGGCCAGCAGTACTTC. Residues: CASSRTGGGQQYF.

The chain combines TRBV11-1 with TRBJ2-5; 8 bases agree with TRBD1. With V trimmed by 5 bases and J by 4 bases, 12 bases remained unmatched. Germline V gene sequence: CDR1 SGHAT, CDR2 FQDESV (reference sequence). The CDR3 spans 16 residues. The CDR3 bases are TGTGCCAGCAGCCCTCGACAGGGGTTGCATCGAGAGACCCAGTACTTC. It encodes CASSPRQGLHRETQYF.

The rearrangement links TRBV11-2 to TRBJ2-5, with 9 bases that match TRBD1. This CDR3 region has 15 residues. Losses at the gene ends were 3 bases for V and 4 bases for J; bases not matched to a gene: 6. Germline V gene data show CDR1 as SGHAT and CDR2 as FQNNGV. CDR3 region: CASSFGTGHLETQYF. CDR3 bases: TGTGCCAGCAGCTTTGGGACAGGGCACCTAGAGACCCAGTACTTC.

This clone has ten or more counts. The gene calls are TRBV7-3 and TRBJ1-3, with 10 bases matching TRBD1. CDR1 and CDR2 from the germline V gene are SGHTA and FQGTGA. J lost 4 bases, V lost 7 bases, and 16 bases had no gene match. The CDR3 is made up of 18 amino acids. The CDR3 coding sequence is TGTGCCAGCAACTACATCGGGGACAGGGGAGGAAGGGGAAACACCATATATTTT. This sequence encodes CASNYIGDRGGRGNTIYF. The full variable domain, with the rest looked up from reference TRBV7-3 and TRBJ1-3, is GAGVSQTPSNKVTEKGKYVELRCDPISGHTALYWYRQSLGQGPEFLIYFQGTGAADDSGLPNDRFFAVRPEGSVSTLKIQRTERGDSAVYLCASNYIGDRGGRGNTIYFGEGSWLTVV.

This rearrangement joins TRBV7-2 to TRBJ2-7, with TRBD2 as a possible D gene (5 bases). Germline CDR1 SGHTA, CDR2 FQGNSA. The CDR3 is 15 amino acids. Trimming pared 2 bases from V and 5 bases from J, leaving 16 bases between. In nucleotides, the CDR3 is TGTGCCAGCAGCTTAAAAGGCGGGTTGATCGACGAGCAGTACTTC. Its translation: CASSLKGGLIDEQYF.

This clone was seen more than once but under ten times. J is TRBJ2-3 and V is TRBV25-1, with TRBD2 matching 7 bases. J was trimmed by 4 bases and V by 3 bases; bases with no gene match: 4. The CDR3 totals 14 residues. Per germline, CDR1 MGHDK and CDR2 SYGVNS. Written as DNA, the CDR3 is TGTGCCAGCAGTGACGAGACTAGCTCAGATACGCAGTATTTT. This sequence encodes CASSDETSSDTQYF.

This clone appeared a single time. V is TRBV7-2 and J is TRBJ2-3; TRBD1 matches at 8 bases. V was pared by 1 base and J by 5 bases, with 8 bases of the junction left unmatched. The CDR3 contains 16 residues. Germline V gene data show CDR1 as SGHTA and CDR2 as FQGNSA. CDR3 DNA sequence: TGTGCCAGCAGCTTAGTGTCGCAGGGGGCTGGAGATACGCAGTATTTT. Encoded protein: CASSLVSQGAGDTQYF.

This chain uses TRBV7-7 with TRBJ2-7; weak D call: TRBD2 (7 bases). The CDR3 totals 15 residues. Germline V gives CDR1 SSHAT, CDR2 FNYEAQ (reference sequence). Trimming cost V 0 bases and J 3 bases, with 12 bases left between them. The CDR3 nucleotides read TGTGCCAGCAGCTTAGCGGCGGGGGCCCTCTACGAGCAGTACTTC. Its protein is CASSLAAGALYEQYF.

The chain joins TRBV4-1 to TRBJ1-5; TRBD1 agrees at 7 bases. Germline assignment: CDR1 MGHRA and CDR2 YSYEKL. The J segment lost 0 bases and the V segment lost 1 base, leaving 9 bases of the junction unmatched. CDR3 size: 18 residues. Written as DNA, the CDR3 is TGCGCCAGCAGCCAAGGGACAGGAGGGGGTTATAGCAATCAGCCCCAGCATTTT. Translating it yields CASSQGTGGGYSNQPQHF.

This clone was counted only a few times. V usage is TRBV5-1 and J usage is TRBJ1-3, with D perhaps TRBD1 (5 bases). V was cut by 4 bases and J by 3 bases, with 17 bases left in between. The germline CDR1 and CDR2 sequences are SGHRS and YFSETQ. This CDR3 has 16 amino acids. DNA for the CDR3: TGCGCCAGCAGCACGTTAGGGGCCTATAGTGGAAACACCATATATTTT. Its translation: CASSTLGAYSGNTIYF.